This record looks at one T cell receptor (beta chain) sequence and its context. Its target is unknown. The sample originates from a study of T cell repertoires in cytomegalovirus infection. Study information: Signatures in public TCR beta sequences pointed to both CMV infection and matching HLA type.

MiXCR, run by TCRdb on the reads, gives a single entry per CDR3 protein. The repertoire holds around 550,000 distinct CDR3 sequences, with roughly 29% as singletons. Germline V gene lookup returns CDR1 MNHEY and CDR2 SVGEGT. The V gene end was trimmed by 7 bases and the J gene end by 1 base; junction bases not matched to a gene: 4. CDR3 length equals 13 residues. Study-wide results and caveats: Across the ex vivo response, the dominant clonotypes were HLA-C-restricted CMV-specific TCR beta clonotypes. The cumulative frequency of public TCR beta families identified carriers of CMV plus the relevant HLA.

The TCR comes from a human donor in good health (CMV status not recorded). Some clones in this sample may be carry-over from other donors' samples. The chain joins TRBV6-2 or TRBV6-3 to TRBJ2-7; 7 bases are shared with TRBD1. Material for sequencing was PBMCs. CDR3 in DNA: TGTGCCAGCACCCCGACAGGGTCCTACGAGCAGTACTTC. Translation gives CASTPTGSYEQYF.